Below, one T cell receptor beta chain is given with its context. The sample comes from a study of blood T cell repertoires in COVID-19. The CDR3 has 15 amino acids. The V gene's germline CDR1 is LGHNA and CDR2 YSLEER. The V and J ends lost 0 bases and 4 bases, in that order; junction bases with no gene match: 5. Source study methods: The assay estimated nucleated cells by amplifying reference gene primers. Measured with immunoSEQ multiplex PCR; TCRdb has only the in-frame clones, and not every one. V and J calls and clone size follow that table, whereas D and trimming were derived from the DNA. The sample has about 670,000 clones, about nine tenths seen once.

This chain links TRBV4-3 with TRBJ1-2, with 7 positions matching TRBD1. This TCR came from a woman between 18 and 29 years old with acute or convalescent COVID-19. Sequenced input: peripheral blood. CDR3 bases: TGCGCCAGCAGCCAAGATTACAGGGGCTTCTATGGCTACACCTTC. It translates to CASSQDYRGFYGYTF.